A selection of T cell receptor beta chains follows, all from one sample in a study of CD8+CD57+ T cells in acquired aplastic anemia. TCRdb independently ran MiXCR on the reads; one entry per CDR3 protein. The table has about 190,000 distinct CDR3 sequences, 64% seen once; the top ten hold about half. Input material: sorted CD4+, CD8+, or CD8+CD57+ T cells (not recorded which) from PBMCs. All receptors derive from a human donor with severe aplastic anemia or a healthy control (not recorded which). CDR3s include the opening cysteine and the closing phenylalanine or tryptophan. D genes are given only for firm matches. A clone size is listed for some rows: how often the clone was seen (once, few, many), or a class if it is expanded.

size,J,V,D,CDR3,DNA
.,TRBJ2-1,TRBV29-1,TRBD2,CSVVLAGGLNEQFF,TGCAGCGTTGTACTAGCGGGGGGGCTTAATGAGCAGTTCTTC
.,TRBJ1-5,TRBV19,.,CASRDWADQPQHF,TGTGCCAGTAGGGATTGGGCAGATCAGCCCCAGCATTTT
once,TRBJ1-5,TRBV20-1,TRBD1,CSAGTGNQPQHF,TGCAGTGCTGGGACAGGCAATCAGCCCCAGCATTTT
many,TRBJ2-1,TRBV7-9,.,CASNLLGEQFF,TGTGCCAGCAACCTCTTGGGTGAGCAGTTCTTC
.,TRBJ1-4,TRBV7-9,.,CASSARGSTNEKLFF,TGTGCCAGCAGTGCGCGGGGGTCAACTAATGAAAAACTGTTTTTT
many,TRBJ2-5,TRBV7-9,TRBD1,CASSLAQNRGAPQETQYF,TGTGCCAGCAGCTTAGCACAAAACAGGGGCGCTCCACAAGAGACCCAGTACTTC
many,TRBJ1-2,TRBV4-3,.,CASSQDLVPFGQNYGYTF,TGCGCCAGCAGCCAAGATTTAGTCCCTTTCGGGCAGAACTATGGCTACACCTTC
many,TRBJ2-1,TRBV7-9,.,CASSYFHTEQFF,TGTGCCAGCAGCTATTTTCACACTGAGCAGTTCTTC
.,TRBJ1-3,TRBV2,.,CASSEGRPALGNTIYF,TGTGCCAGCAGTGAAGGCAGGCCCGCCCTGGGAAACACCATATATTTT
.,TRBJ2-7,TRBV24-1,.,CATSDSKAGNVYEQYF,TGTGCCACCAGTGATTCCAAAGCCGGGAACGTTTACGAGCAGTACTTC
.,TRBJ2-7,TRBV20-1,.,CSARDRGGTYEQYF,TGCAGTGCTAGAGATAGGGGCGGGACCTACGAGCAGTACTTC